This TCR beta chain was obtained from a study of T cells after yellow fever vaccination. Study-level results: In FACS-sorted repertoires, abundant clonotypes from the bulk population could appear as contaminants. Boosting was followed by the reappearance of most primary-vaccination clones (about 97% CD4, under 90% CD8). Weaker overall, the secondary response nonetheless peaked faster (day 5 versus 15).

About this clonotype: The antigen is unknown.

Germline loops: CDR1 GTSNPN, CDR2 SVGIG (reference sequence). The length of the CDR3 is 10 residues. The V and J ends lost 4 bases and 11 bases respectively, with 12 bases between them. For TCR, cDNA came from 5'RACE template switching, which added a universal primer site and UMIs. TCRdb analysed the 5' RACE reads with MiXCR anew, one entry per CDR3 protein. Among about 350,000 distinct CDR3 sequences listed, approximately 4% were seen once. The chain carries TRBV30 and TRBJ2-7; no firm D call. This sample comprised PBMCs, obtained 5 days after the yellow fever booster vaccination. This clonotype was obtained from a man aged 18 to 35 who received the YFV17D yellow fever vaccine. The CDR3 DNA reads TGTGCCTGGAAAGGGCCTCCGGAGTACTTC. It encodes CAWKGPPEYF.